This T cell receptor (beta chain) was recovered during a study of shared clonotypes between healthy human individuals. Produced via immunoSEQ multiplex PCR; TCRdb's table is partial and in-frame only. The sample shows about 2,100,000 clones, 90% to 95% of them seen only once. V was shortened by 1 base and J by 7 bases, with 17 bases between the two germline ends. CDR1 SGDLS and CDR2 YYNGEE come from the germline V gene. The length of the CDR3 is 16 residues. Positively selected for CCR7, the CD45RO-negative cells used as naive CD8 cells excluded terminally differentiated effector memory CD45RA+ cells.

The V gene is TRBV9, the J gene TRBJ2-2; D unresolved. The specimen sequenced was naive CD8+ T cells from PBMCs. The sequence was obtained from a man in his late teens or twenties in good health. Some clones in this sample may be carry-over from other donors' samples. The CDR3 protein is CASSVTIQVGLGELFF. The DNA for the CDR3 is TGTGCCAGCAGCGTAACCATTCAGGTGGGCCTCGGGGAGCTGTTTTTT. Based on the CDR3 plus reference TRBV9 and TRBJ2-2, the full variable domain is DSGVTQTPKHLITATGQRVTLRCSPRSGDLSVYWYQQSLDQGLQFLIQYYNGEERAKGNILERFSAQQFPDLHSELNLSSLELGDSALYFCASSVTIQVGLGELFFGEGSRLTVL.